Below, 3 T cell receptor beta chains from the same sample are listed, as sequenced in a study of regulatory T cells in long-lasting Graves disease (dated by TCRdb to about 2021). This specimen's time point label, interpreted: persistent/refractory GD, antithyroid drugs over 5 years with positive TRAb. RNA was extracted from PBMCs in TRIzol for both TCR sequencing and RNA sequencing. The library came from multiplex PCR. The instrument was an Illumina HiSeq 4000. TCR beta libraries were built with iRepertoire HTBI primers and Arm-PCR amplification of CDR3 regions. Starting from the raw public reads, TCRdb applied fastp trimming at Q25, assembled clones with MiXCR and retained in-frame beta chains. When rows share a CDR3 protein, they turn into one entry using the most common DNA and genes. The sample profile shows roughly 430,000 distinct CDR3 sequences; around a fifth of them were found once. The ten top clones hold roughly an eighth of the sample.

Sequencing was performed on peripheral blood mononuclear cells (PBMCs), taken when the disease was refractory, from a patient treated with antithyroid drugs. Source of these receptors: a female donor with Graves disease.

This clonotype was seen many times. The chain combines TRBV20-1 with TRBJ2-1; TRBD2 matches 8 bases. The CDR3 runs 16 residues. Looked up from germline, CDR1 is DFQATT and CDR2 is SNEGSKA (reference sequence). J was trimmed by 6 bases and V by 5 bases; bases with no gene match: 15. CDR3 DNA: TGCAGTGCTGAGGGATTGGGACTAGAGGTAGGCAATGAGCAGTTCTTC. As protein: CSAEGLGLEVGNEQFF.

Many counts were recorded for this clonotype. The chain is built from TRBV7-6 and TRBJ1-5, with 8 bases that match TRBD1. The V gene's germline CDR1 is SGHVS and CDR2 FNYEAQ. The CDR3 extends over 15 amino acids. V was clipped by 5 bases and J by 0 bases; unmatched bases: 3. Written as DNA, the CDR3 is TGTGCCAGCAGCCTGGGACAGGATAGCAATCAGCCCCAGCATTTT. As protein: CASSLGQDSNQPQHF.

The table lists this clonotype with a few counts. The chain joins TRBV6-1 to TRBJ2-7; D perhaps matches TRBD1 (5 bases). CDR1 is MNHNS, CDR2 SASEGT, per germline. This CDR3 spans 13 amino acids. The germline V and J ends were trimmed by 7 bases and 2 bases, with 12 bases remaining between them. CDR3 sequence reads: CASIDTQAYEQYF. The DNA for the CDR3 is TGTGCCAGCATAGACACACAGGCCTACGAGCAGTACTTC.